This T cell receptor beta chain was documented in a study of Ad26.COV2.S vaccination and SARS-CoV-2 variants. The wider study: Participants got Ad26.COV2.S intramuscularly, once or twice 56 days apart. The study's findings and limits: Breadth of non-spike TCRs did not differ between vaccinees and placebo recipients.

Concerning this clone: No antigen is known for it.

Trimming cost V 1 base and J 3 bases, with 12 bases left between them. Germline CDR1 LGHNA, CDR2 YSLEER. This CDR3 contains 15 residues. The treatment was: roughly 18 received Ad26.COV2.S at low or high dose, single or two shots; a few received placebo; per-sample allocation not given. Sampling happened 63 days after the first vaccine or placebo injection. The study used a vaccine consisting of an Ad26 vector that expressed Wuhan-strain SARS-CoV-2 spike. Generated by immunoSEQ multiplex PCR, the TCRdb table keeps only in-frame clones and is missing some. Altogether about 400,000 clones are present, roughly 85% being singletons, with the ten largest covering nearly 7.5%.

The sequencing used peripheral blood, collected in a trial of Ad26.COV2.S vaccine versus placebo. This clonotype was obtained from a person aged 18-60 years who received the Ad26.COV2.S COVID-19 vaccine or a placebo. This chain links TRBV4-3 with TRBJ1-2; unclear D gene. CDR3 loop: CASSQGRPKHYGYTF. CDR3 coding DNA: TGCGCCAGCAGCCAAGGACGACCGAAACACTATGGCTACACCTTC.